The clone carrying this T cell receptor (beta chain) was found many times. Its antigen is unknown. The sample is drawn from a study of identical twins. V trimming: 4 bases; J trimming: 3 bases; junction bases outside the gene matches: 0. The CDR3 sequence is 12 residues long. Study-level results: While abundant cord blood beta clonotypes carried fewer insertions, memory repertoires showed no such pattern.

TCRdb redid the calling of the 5' RACE reads with MiXCR, one entry per CDR3 protein. Of some 560,000 distinct CDR3 sequences in the sample, approximately 10% are singletons; the top ten hold approximately 3.2%. This sample was shared with a second study, whose subject was yellow fever vaccine responses in identical twins. This second study says: Twins' vaccine T cell response reportedly gave the appearance of partial convergence and partial personalization.

This receptor was obtained from a woman aged 18-29 years in good health. The sample consisted of PBMCs. The chain carries TRBV12-3 or TRBV12-4 and TRBJ2-7, with 7 bases identical to TRBD1. CDR3 bases: TGTGCCAGCAGTTGGGACAGCTACGAGCAGTACTTC. Amino acid sequence: CASSWDSYEQYF.